This T cell receptor beta chain was recovered during a study of T cell repertoires in cytomegalovirus infection (dated by TCRdb to between 2018 and 2021). For context, the study as a whole: Alongside well-studied HLA-B-restricted epitopes, the peptide stimulations were aimed at recently identified HLA-C-restricted CMV epitopes, whose presentation resists viral immunomodulation. The HLA type of each donor mattered for the analysis, because public TCR beta signatures pointed to carriage of CMV infection along with the matching HLA type. Results the study describes overall, beyond this receptor: The ex vivo response was dominated by HLA-C-restricted CMV-specific TCR beta clonotypes, which also provided the single most frequent clonotype in two of eight donors. In both this cohort and an independent roughly 350-donor cohort, the cumulative frequency of public TCR beta family members distinguished carriers of CMV infection plus the relevant HLA type.

Sequencing was carried out with an Illumina HiSeq 1500. Starting from the raw public reads, TCRdb applied fastp trimming at Q25, assembled clones with MiXCR and retained in-frame beta chains. Duplicate CDR3 protein sequences are folded into a single record with the most common DNA and genes. This sample is represented by some 800,000 distinct CDR3 sequences; almost 30% of them were singletons. Roughly 14% of the sample lies in the top ten. The treatment or condition label on this specimen signifies: in vitro stimulation with specific CMV peptide epitopes to enrich CMV-specific T cells. This clonotype appeared a few times. Which antigen it targets is not known. No clone much larger than this one lies a single base away; base qualities are absent. The germline V gene provides CDR1 LGHNA and CDR2 YSLEER. Measured from the cysteine to the phenylalanine, the CDR3 is 17 residues long. Left in the record is the CDR3 DNA by itself, 51 bases read in frame from the first base. V ends up 0 bases short and J 1 base short, with an unmatched junction base count of 3.

The clonotype originates from a human donor in good health (CMV status not recorded). Some clones in this sample may be carry-over from other donors' samples. The specimen comprised cultured CD8+ T cells from PBMCs, sampled from culture after CMV antigen stimulation. The rearrangement combines TRBV4-3 with TRBJ2-6; a stretch of 7 junction bases matches TRBD1. The CDR3 sequence is CASSQDRTGSGANVLTF. The bases read TGCGCCAGCAGCCAAGACCGGACAGGTTCTGGGGCCAACGTCCTGACTTTC.